This T cell receptor (beta chain) was retrieved from a study of blood T cell repertoires in COVID-19. The overall study: The study drew acute and convalescent COVID-19 samples from the United States, Italy and Spain. The analysed material was cDNA or gDNA that came from T cells, B-cell-depleted T cells, or PBMCs.

V lost 0 bases, J lost 0 bases, and 15 bases lay in between. Germline V lookup: CDR1 KGHSH, CDR2 LQKENI. The CDR3 totals 17 residues. As handled by the study authors: Amplification with reference gene primers provided the estimates of nucleated cell counts. The assay was immunoSEQ multiplex PCR, and TCRdb's table has in-frame clones only and misses some. V, J and clone size reflect that table, while D and trimming were determined from the DNA. The sample lists about 91,000 clones; over 70% were seen once. This clonotype was sampled from a woman older than 75 with acute or convalescent COVID-19. The rearrangement joins TRBV18 to TRBJ2-7, with a possible D match to TRBD2 (6 bases). Sequenced input: peripheral blood. CDR3 residues: CASSPPLSAGGSYEQYF. CDR3 coding DNA: TGTGCCAGCTCACCACCACTCAGTGCCGGGGGCTCCTACGAGCAGTACTTC.